Listed below are T cell receptor beta chains from one sample, sequenced in a study of blood T cell repertoires in COVID-19. This table comes from immunoSEQ multiplex PCR, and its TCRdb copy is limited to in-frame clones, with some not included. The sample consists of roughly 290,000 clones, around 85% of them appearing once. Sequenced input: peripheral blood. All receptors derive from a woman aged 30 to 39 who had recovered from COVID-19. The CDR3 runs from the conserved cysteine through the conserved F or W. A D gene is named only where the DNA matches it firmly. Clone size is shown for a subset of rows, as once, few, many or a class of expanded clone.

TRBD2,-,TRBV19,TRBJ2-7,TGTGCCAGTAGTCCCGGGACTAGTGAAGCTACCGAGCAGTACTTC,CASSPGTSEATEQYF
-,-,TRBV21-1,TRBJ1-5,TGTGCCAGCAGCAAAGCGGTAACACCCCTGGGCAATCAGCCCCAGCATTTT,CASSKAVTPLGNQPQHF
-,-,TRBV1,TRBJ2-1,TGCACCAGCAGGCACCTTGAAAGCGGGCGCTCCTACAATGAGCAGTTCTTC,CTSRHLESGRSYNEQFF
-,-,TRBV7-9,TRBJ1-3,TGTGCCAGCCGCGAGAGGGTGAATGCTGGAAACACCATATATTTT,CASRERVNAGNTIYF
-,once,TRBV28,TRBJ1-5,TGTGCCAGCAGTTTAATTCCATTCAATCAGCCCCAGCATTTT,CASSLIPFNQPQHF
-,-,TRBV19,TRBJ2-7,TGTGCCAGTAGTACCCGTGGAGGCTCCTACGAGCAGTACTTC,CASSTRGGSYEQYF
-,-,TRBV18,TRBJ2-7,TGTGCCAGCTCACCGGACAATCGCTACGAGCAGTACTTC,CASSPDNRYEQYF
-,-,TRBV19,TRBJ2-1,TGTGCCAGTAGAAGGACTCCCAAAAATGAGCAGTTCTTC,CASRRTPKNEQFF
TRBD1,-,TRBV6-5,TRBJ1-1,TGTGCCAGCAGTTACGCTCGCAGGGGGGACACTGAAGCTTTCTTT,CASSYARRGDTEAFF
TRBD2,-,TRBV24-1,TRBJ2-3,TGTGCCACTTTTGACCGGGACTACAAACCCGGGAGGACGCAGTATTTT,CATFDRDYKPGRTQYF
TRBD1,-,TRBV9,TRBJ1-4,TGTGCCAGCAGCGTAGGGACAGGGGGTGAAAAACTGTTTTTT,CASSVGTGGEKLFF
-,-,TRBV5-6,TRBJ1-3,TGTGCCAGCAGCTTGGGACAGTACTCTGGAAACACCATATATTTT,CASSLGQYSGNTIYF
-,once,TRBV4-1,TRBJ2-2,TGCGCCAGTAGCCATGAAGGTGAGGGCTCCGGGGAGCTGTTTTTT,CASSHEGEGSGELFF
-,-,TRBV7-6,TRBJ2-5,TGTGCCAGCAGCTTAACACCCGCAGTGAAGGAGACCCAGTACTTC,CASSLTPAVKETQYF
TRBD1,-,TRBV5-6,TRBJ1-2,TGTGCCAGCAGCAAAATCGTGGGGCAGGGGGATGATGGCTACACCTTC,CASSKIVGQGDDGYTF
-,-,TRBV11-2,TRBJ1-3,TGTGCCAGCAGTGACAGGTATGGAAACACCATATATTTT,CASSDRYGNTIYF
TRBD2,-,TRBV2,TRBJ2-1,TGTGCCAGCAGGGATCCGGGACTAGCGGGGGTAAATGAGCAGTTCTTC,CASRDPGLAGVNEQFF
TRBD2,once,TRBV11-3,TRBJ2-2,TGTGCCAGCAGCTTAGGGACTAGCGGGAACACCGGGGAGCTGTTTTTT,CASSLGTSGNTGELFF
-,-,TRBV28,TRBJ2-7,TGTGCCAGCAGTCCGCTGTTCAGGGGCGTATACGAGCAGTACTTC,CASSPLFRGVYEQYF
-,-,TRBV5-1,TRBJ2-7,TGCGCCAGCAGCTCAGGGCTCAGCTCCTACGAGCAGTACTTC,CASSSGLSSYEQYF
TRBD2,-,TRBV5-1,TRBJ2-1,TGCGCCAGCAGCTTTGGTAGCGGGTCCCCCAATGAGCAGTTCTTC,CASSFGSGSPNEQFF
-,-,TRBV28,TRBJ1-1,TGTGCCAGCAGTTTTGGCGGGTTGAACACTGAAGCTTTCTTT,CASSFGGLNTEAFF
-,-,TRBV2,TRBJ1-4,TGTGCCACAGCCAAACGTCGGACAGATGAAAAACTGTTTTTT,CATAKRRTDEKLFF
-,once,TRBV5-1,TRBJ1-1,TGCGCCAGCAGCTCTCCCCCCGGACAGCTGAACACTGAAGCTTTCTTT,CASSSPPGQLNTEAFF
TRBD1,-,TRBV3-1/TRBV3-2,TRBJ1-1,TGTGCCAGCAGCCACTCGACAGGGCTAACTGAAGCTTTCTTT,CASSHSTGLTEAFF
TRBD2,-,TRBV27,TRBJ2-5,TGTGCCAGCAGACTACGGGGGGGCAATCAAGAGACCCAGTACTTC,CASRLRGGNQETQYF
-,once,TRBV4-1,TRBJ1-1,TGCGCCAGCAGCCAAGTCTATGGGAACACTGAAGCTTTCTTT,CASSQVYGNTEAFF
-,-,TRBV6-5,TRBJ2-1,TGTGCCAGCAGTTATAGCTACTCCTACAATGAGCAGTTCTTC,CASSYSYSYNEQFF
-,once,TRBV27,TRBJ2-7,TGTGCCAGCAGTTCCGGACAAACTCTGGGAGAGCAGTACTTC,CASSSGQTLGEQYF
-,-,TRBV18,TRBJ2-3,TGTGCCAGCTCGTGGACAGATGGCACAGATACGCAGTATTTT,CASSWTDGTDTQYF
-,-,TRBV28,TRBJ1-3,TGTGCCAGCAGTTTATTTCCGTACACAGGGTGGCCATATGGAAACACCATATATTTT,CASSLFPYTGWPYGNTIYF
-,-,TRBV5-1,TRBJ2-3,TGCGCCAGCAGCTTGGAGGGGCGGAGAAACACAGATACGCAGTATTTT,CASSLEGRRNTDTQYF
-,-,TRBV11-2,TRBJ2-7,TGTGCCAGCAGCCCCCAAGGCAGGGTGTTAACCTACGAGCAGTACTTC,CASSPQGRVLTYEQYF
-,-,TRBV11-3,TRBJ2-7,TGTGCCAGCAGCTTAAACGGCCAGGAAGGGGACGAGCAGTACTTC,CASSLNGQEGDEQYF
TRBD1,-,TRBV28,TRBJ2-7,TGTGCCAGCAGTTTCGTGGGGACAGGGTCCTACGAGCAGTACTTC,CASSFVGTGSYEQYF
-,-,TRBV3-1/TRBV3-2,TRBJ2-5,TGTGCCAGCAGCCAAGATCTGATAGGGAGTGCTTACCAAGAGACCCAGTACTTC,CASSQDLIGSAYQETQYF
TRBD1,-,TRBV18,TRBJ1-5,TGTGCCAGCTCACCACTAGGGGGCGGGGATCAGCCCCAGCATTTT,CASSPLGGGDQPQHF
-,-,TRBV13,TRBJ1-2,TGTGCCAGCAGCCCACGACAGATAGCTAACTATGGCTACACCTTC,CASSPRQIANYGYTF
-,-,TRBV6-5,TRBJ2-5,TGTGCCAGCAGGTCCGGACAGAGCCAAGAGACCCAGTACTTC,CASRSGQSQETQYF
TRBD1,-,TRBV18,TRBJ1-6,TGTGCCAGCTCACTCGAGACAGGGCCCTTTTCACCCCTCCACTTT,CASSLETGPFSPLHF
TRBD1,few,TRBV7-9,TRBJ1-4,TGTGCCAGCAGCTTACCCCAGGGGGCAAATGAAAAACTGTTTTTT,CASSLPQGANEKLFF
TRBD1,once,TRBV5-4,TRBJ2-7,TGTGCCAGCAGCTTTACCTACAGGGGATGGGGGTCCTACGAGCAGTACTTC,CASSFTYRGWGSYEQYF